The rows below give T cell receptor beta chains drawn from one sample of a study of siplizumab effects on memory and regulatory T cells. Data came from immunoSEQ multiplex PCR; TCRdb stores just in-frame clones and leaves some out. The sample consists of about 63,000 clones, around 78% of them appearing once. The sequencing sample was made of memory CD4+ T cells sorted from blood. The receptors originated from a human donor in good health. Each CDR3 is given without its conserved first and last residue. A D gene is named only where the DNA matches it firmly.

v_call: TRBV27
d_call: TRBD2
j_call: TRBJ2-7
cdr3_aa: ASTISGTSGDEQY

v_call: TRBV28
d_call: -
j_call: TRBJ1-2
cdr3_aa: ASTRGGSFYGYT

v_call: TRBV10-3
d_call: TRBD1
j_call: TRBJ2-1
cdr3_aa: AISPPGQGRNEQF

v_call: TRBV10-3
d_call: TRBD2
j_call: TRBJ2-1
cdr3_aa: AISERAGGLNEQF

v_call: TRBV5-4
d_call: -
j_call: TRBJ2-1
cdr3_aa: ASSFGISHNEQF

v_call: TRBV11-2
d_call: TRBD2
j_call: TRBJ2-2
cdr3_aa: ASSRLAFNTGELF

v_call: TRBV18
d_call: -
j_call: TRBJ1-3
cdr3_aa: ASSSGAGSGNTIY

v_call: TRBV6-1
d_call: -
j_call: TRBJ1-3
cdr3_aa: ASSIRTAENTIY

v_call: TRBV19
d_call: -
j_call: TRBJ2-6
cdr3_aa: ASSIPRYSGANVLT

v_call: TRBV19
d_call: TRBD1
j_call: TRBJ1-5
cdr3_aa: ASSIDRIGLTGTLPQH

v_call: TRBV18
d_call: TRBD1
j_call: TRBJ1-5
cdr3_aa: ASSPDRGGGQPQH

v_call: TRBV5-6
d_call: -
j_call: TRBJ2-1
cdr3_aa: ASSLEAILLNEQF

v_call: TRBV6-1
d_call: -
j_call: TRBJ1-1
cdr3_aa: ASIGGTTGEAF

v_call: TRBV4-2
d_call: TRBD1
j_call: TRBJ1-2
cdr3_aa: ASSQDGQGAMGYT

v_call: TRBV29-1
d_call: TRBD2
j_call: TRBJ2-1
cdr3_aa: SVAVGLAYNEQF